A single sample gave rise to the 4 T cell receptor beta chains below, sequenced in a study of long-term antiretroviral therapy in people with HIV. Researchers report immunoSEQ v3.0 was run at survey level. Produced via immunoSEQ multiplex PCR; TCRdb's table is partial and in-frame only. The sample comprises nearly 50,000 clones, around four fifths of which are singletons, and 2.5% to 3% rests with the top ten. The material was unsorted PBMCs, obtained 0.8 years after starting antiretroviral therapy. The receptors come from a woman under 30 with HIV.

The V gene is TRBV11-3, the J gene TRBJ2-1, with 11 positions matching TRBD2. V lost 3 bases and J lost 8; bases outside the gene matches: 6. The CDR3 contains 15 residues. Germline lookup yields CDR1 SGHNT and CDR2 YENEEA. The DNA of the CDR3 is TGTGCCAGCAGCTTCACTAGCGGGAGTGTAGATGAGCAGTTCTTC. Residues: CASSFTSGSVDEQFF.

CDR3 DNA sequence: TGTGCCAGCAGCGTAGCCCGGGGGGCGGGGGCGCTAAAAGAGACCCAGTACTTC. Translating it yields CASSVARGAGALKETQYF. The chain links TRBV9 to TRBJ2-5, with a possible D match to TRBD2 (7 bases). V was trimmed by 0 bases and J by 3 bases, leaving 21 bases between them. The CDR3 runs to 18 residues. Germline V CDR1 and CDR2: SGDLS, YYNGEE.

The chain uses TRBV7-6 and TRBJ2-7; 10 nucleotides match TRBD1. The CDR3 covers 16 residues. Per germline, CDR1 SGHVS and CDR2 FNYEAQ. V was pared by 0 bases and J by 6 bases, with 8 bases of the junction left unmatched. CDR3 in DNA: TGTGCCAGCAGCTTAGCGAGTGACAGGGGGCAGGGCGAGCAGTACTTC. Protein product: CASSLASDRGQGEQYF.

This chain links TRBV11-2 with TRBJ1-1; D not resolved. CDR1 is SGHAT, CDR2 FQNNGV, per germline. V was trimmed by 2 bases and J by 5 bases, leaving 6 bases between them. The CDR3 has 12 amino acids. CDR3: CASSLLETEAFF. DNA of the CDR3: TGTGCCAGCAGCTTACTTGAAACTGAAGCTTTCTTT. The whole variable domain, remainder taken from reference TRBV11-2 and TRBJ1-1, is EAGVAQSPRYKIIEKRQSVAFWCNPISGHATLYWYQQILGQGPKLLIQFQNNGVVDDSQLPKDRFSAERLKGVDSTLKIQPAKLEDSAVYLCASSLLETEAFFGQGTRLTVV.